This TCR beta chain was found in a study of regulatory T cells in long-lasting Graves disease. Findings of the study overall: For persistent Graves' patients, TCR diversity was lower than for newly diagnosed ones.

This clonotype was seen ten or more times. Its antigen is currently unknown. Time point described: newly diagnosed GD, antithyroid drugs for less than 3 months. PBMCs were the source of the RNA used for TCR sequencing. Patients of an endocrinology department in Xi'an, China, were included. To make TCR beta libraries, researchers used iRepertoire HTBI primers and Arm-PCR of CDR3 regions. In the source study's methods: In the combined samples, some 59 TRBV and approximately 15 TRBJ segments were identified. TCRdb re-analysed the multiplex PCR reads in MiXCR, keeping a single row per CDR3 protein. TCRdb's processing, not the authors', yielded these V and J calls. This sample carries around 420,000 distinct CDR3 sequences, approximately 15% of them seen once, and the ten largest clones take roughly 7.7%. The ends lost 4 bases at V and 2 bases at J; junction bases unmatched: 7. The germline V gene has CDR1 SGHRS and CDR2 YFSETQ. The CDR3 runs to 15 residues.

In addition, the sample was reused for a study of T cells in Graves' hyperthyroidism and ophthalmopathy. That work states: TCR CDR3 regions were first amplified by RT-PCR with HTBI primers.

This TCR came from a woman in her thirties or forties with Graves disease. V usage is TRBV5-1 and J usage is TRBJ2-3, with 7 bases lining up with TRBD1. Sequences were derived from peripheral blood mononuclear cells (PBMCs), sampled at new diagnosis, from a patient treated with antithyroid drugs. The CDR3 region has the DNA TGCGCCAGCAGCCTTCGGACAGGCTACACAGATACGCAGTATTTT. As protein: CASSLRTGYTDTQYF.